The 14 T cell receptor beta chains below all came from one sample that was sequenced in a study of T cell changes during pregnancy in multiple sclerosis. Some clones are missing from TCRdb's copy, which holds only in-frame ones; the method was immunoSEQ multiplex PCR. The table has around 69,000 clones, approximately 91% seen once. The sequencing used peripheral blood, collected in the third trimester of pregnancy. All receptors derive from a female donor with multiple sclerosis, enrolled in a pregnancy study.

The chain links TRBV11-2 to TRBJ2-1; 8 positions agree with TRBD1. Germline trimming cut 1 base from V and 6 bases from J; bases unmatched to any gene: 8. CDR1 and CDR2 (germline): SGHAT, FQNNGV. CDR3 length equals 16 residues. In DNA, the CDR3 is TGTGCCAGCAGCTTAGGCCCAGGGGGCGTTACCAATGAGCAGTTCTTC. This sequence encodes CASSLGPGGVTNEQFF.

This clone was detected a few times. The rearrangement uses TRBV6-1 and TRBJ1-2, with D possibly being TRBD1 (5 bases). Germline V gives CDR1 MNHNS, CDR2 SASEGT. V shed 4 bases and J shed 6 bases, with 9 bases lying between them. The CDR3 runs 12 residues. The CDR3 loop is CASSVTEHGYTF. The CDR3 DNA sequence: TGTGCCAGCAGTGTGACAGAGCATGGCTACACCTTC.

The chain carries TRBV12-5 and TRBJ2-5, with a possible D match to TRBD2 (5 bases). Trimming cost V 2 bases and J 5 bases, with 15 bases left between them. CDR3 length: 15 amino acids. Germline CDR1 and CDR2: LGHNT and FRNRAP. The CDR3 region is CASGLPSLSEETQYF. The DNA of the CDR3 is TGTGCTAGTGGTTTGCCCTCTCTTAGCGAGGAGACCCAGTACTTC.

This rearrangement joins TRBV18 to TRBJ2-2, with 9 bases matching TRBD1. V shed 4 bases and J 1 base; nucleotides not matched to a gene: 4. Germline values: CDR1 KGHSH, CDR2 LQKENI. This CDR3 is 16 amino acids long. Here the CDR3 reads CASSRGQGENTGELFF. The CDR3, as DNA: TGTGCCAGCTCACGGGGACAGGGCGAGAACACCGGGGAGCTGTTTTTT. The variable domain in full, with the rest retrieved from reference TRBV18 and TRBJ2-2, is NAGVMQNPRHLVRRRGQEARLRCSPMKGHSHVYWYRQLPEEGLKFMVYLQKENIIDESGMPKERFSAEFPKEGPSILRIQQVVRGDSAAYFCASSRGQGENTGELFFGEGSRLTVL.

In nucleotides, the CDR3 is TGTGCCACCCAGACAGGGCGGAAGCACACTGAAGCTTTCTTT. Its translation is CATQTGRKHTEAFF. J is TRBJ1-1 and V is TRBV2; 7 bases are a match to TRBD1. V trimming: 10 bases; J trimming: 3 bases; junction bases outside the gene matches: 11. This CDR3 contains 14 residues. Germline V gene data show CDR1 as SNHLY and CDR2 as FYNNEI.

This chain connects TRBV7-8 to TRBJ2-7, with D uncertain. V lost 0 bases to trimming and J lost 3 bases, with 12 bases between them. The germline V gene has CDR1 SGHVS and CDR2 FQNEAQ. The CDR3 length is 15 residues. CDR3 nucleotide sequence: TGTGCCAGCAGCTTAGCGCGGCTGCAATTCTACGAGCAGTACTTC. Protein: CASSLARLQFYEQYF. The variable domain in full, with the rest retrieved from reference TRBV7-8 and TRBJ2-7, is GAGVSQSPRYKVAKRGQDVALRCDPISGHVSLFWYQQALGQGPEFLTYFQNEAQLDKSGLPSDRFFAERPEGSVSTLKIQRTQQEDSAVYLCASSLARLQFYEQYFGPGTRLTVT.

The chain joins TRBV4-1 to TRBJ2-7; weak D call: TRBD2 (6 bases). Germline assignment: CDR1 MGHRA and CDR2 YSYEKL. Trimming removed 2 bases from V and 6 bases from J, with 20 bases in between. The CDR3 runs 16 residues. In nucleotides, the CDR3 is TGCGCCAGCAGCCAATGGACTGGGCCTGGGACTTCCGAGCAGTACTTC. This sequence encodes CASSQWTGPGTSEQYF.

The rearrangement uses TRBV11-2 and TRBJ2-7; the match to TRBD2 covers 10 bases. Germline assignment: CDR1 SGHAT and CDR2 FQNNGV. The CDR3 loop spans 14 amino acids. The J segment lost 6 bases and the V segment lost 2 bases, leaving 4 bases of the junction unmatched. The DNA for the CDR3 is TGTGCCAGCAGCTTACTAGCGGGGGAGAGCGAGCAGTACTTC. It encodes CASSLLAGESEQYF.

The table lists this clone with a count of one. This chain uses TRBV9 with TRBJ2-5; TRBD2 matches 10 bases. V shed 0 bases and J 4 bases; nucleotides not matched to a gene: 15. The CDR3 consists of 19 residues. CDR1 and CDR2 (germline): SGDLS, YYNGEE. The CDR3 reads CASSVEGSGGPTIGETQYF. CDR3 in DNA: TGTGCCAGCAGCGTAGAGGGTAGCGGGGGGCCGACCATAGGAGAGACCCAGTACTTC. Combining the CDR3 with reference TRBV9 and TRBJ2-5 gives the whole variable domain DSGVTQTPKHLITATGQRVTLRCSPRSGDLSVYWYQQSLDQGLQFLIQYYNGEERAKGNILERFSAQQFPDLHSELNLSSLELGDSALYFCASSVEGSGGPTIGETQYFGPGTRLLVL.

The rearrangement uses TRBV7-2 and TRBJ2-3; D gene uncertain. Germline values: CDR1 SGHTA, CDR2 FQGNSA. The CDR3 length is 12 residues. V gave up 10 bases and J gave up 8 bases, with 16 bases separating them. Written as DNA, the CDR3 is TGTGCCACCTCTGAAGTCGGTTTTACGCAGTATTTT. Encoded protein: CATSEVGFTQYF.

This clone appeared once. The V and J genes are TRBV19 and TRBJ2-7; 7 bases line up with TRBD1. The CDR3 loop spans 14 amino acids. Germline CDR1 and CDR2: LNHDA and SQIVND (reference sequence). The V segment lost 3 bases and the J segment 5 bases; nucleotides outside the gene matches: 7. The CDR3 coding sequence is TGTGCCAGTAGTATTACACGACAGGGCCACGAGCAGTACTTC. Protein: CASSITRQGHEQYF.

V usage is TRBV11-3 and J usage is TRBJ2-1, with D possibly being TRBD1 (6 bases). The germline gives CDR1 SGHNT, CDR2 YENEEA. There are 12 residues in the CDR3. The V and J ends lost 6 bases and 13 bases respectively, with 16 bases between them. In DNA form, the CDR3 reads TGTGCCAGCAGTCCAGGGGAAGGATTCCAGTTCTTC. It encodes CASSPGEGFQFF.

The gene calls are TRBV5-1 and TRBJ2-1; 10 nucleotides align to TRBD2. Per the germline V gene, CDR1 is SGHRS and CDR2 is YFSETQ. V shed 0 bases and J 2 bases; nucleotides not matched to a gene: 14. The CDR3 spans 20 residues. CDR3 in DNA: TGCGCCAGCAGCTTGGCCCCTACTAGAGTAGCGGGGGGTACCTACAATGAGCAGTTCTTC. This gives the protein CASSLAPTRVAGGTYNEQFF.

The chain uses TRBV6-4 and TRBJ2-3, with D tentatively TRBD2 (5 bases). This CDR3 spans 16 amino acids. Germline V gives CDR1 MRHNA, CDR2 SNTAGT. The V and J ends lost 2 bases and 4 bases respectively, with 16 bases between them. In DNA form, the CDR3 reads TGTGCCAGCAGTGACGGGATACCGGGGTCGGCAGATACGCAGTATTTT. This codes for CASSDGIPGSADTQYF.